The entry below gives a single T cell receptor (beta chain) sequence along with its context. Its antigen is unknown. This sample is drawn from a study of vaccination effects on CD4 cells after COVID-19. Study at large: Sample provision by two convalescent patients occurred 16 days and one week before vaccination.

Expansion with viral peptide pools was applied to antigen-specific CD4+ T cells by the ViraFEST assay prior to sequencing. It was after approximately 11 days of culture that CD4+ T cells were isolated. Their SARS-CoV-2 infection, verified by PCR, occurred between March and December 2020. CDR1 and CDR2 (germline): SGHTS, YDEGEE. This CDR3 contains 15 residues. The V and J ends lost 3 bases and 0 bases respectively, with 9 bases between them. Libraries were prepared by immunoSEQ multiplex PCR; TCRdb keeps only in-frame clonotypes and omits some of them. The sample lists under 20,000 clones; approximately 74% were seen once.

V usage is TRBV5-8 and J usage is TRBJ1-4; D ambiguous. The receptor was derived from a human donor who had a prior SARS-CoV-2 infection. The material was CD4+ T cells from PBMCs cultured with SARS-CoV-2 spike peptides, obtained before COVID-19 vaccination. The CDR3 spells CASSSGVATNEKLFF. CDR3 nucleotides: TGTGCCAGCAGCTCTGGAGTTGCAACTAATGAAAAACTGTTTTTT. Using reference TRBV5-8 and TRBJ1-4 for the parts outside the CDR3, the full variable domain is EAGVTQSPTHLIKTRGQQATLRCSPISGHTSVYWYQQALGLGLQFLLWYDEGEERNRGNFPPRFSGRQFPNYSSELNVNALELEDSALYLCASSSGVATNEKLFFGSGTQLSVL.